Listed here are 10 T cell receptor beta chains from one sample, sequenced in a study of CD8 T cells in ankylosing spondylitis. Using its own MiXCR run on the 5' RACE reads, TCRdb lists one record per CDR3 protein. The data hold roughly 100,000 distinct CDR3 sequences, with about 8.3% observed a single time. The sequenced sample consisted of blood, either unsorted or a sorted T cell fraction (not recorded which). The receptor source for this set is a male donor with ankylosing spondylitis or in good health (not recorded which).

This clonotype was counted at least ten times. The gene calls are TRBV6-1 and TRBJ1-2, with unresolved D. Per the germline V gene, CDR1 is MNHNS and CDR2 is SASEGT. This CDR3 is 13 amino acids long. V was cut by 1 base and J by 6 bases, with 9 bases left in between. The CDR3 DNA is TGTGCCAGCAGTGAAGGGGCGAGGAATGGCTACACCTTC. Residues: CASSEGARNGYTF.

This clonotype was counted many times. This chain connects TRBV10-3 to TRBJ2-6; D perhaps matches TRBD1 (5 bases). CDR1 is ENHRY, CDR2 SYGVKD, per germline. CDR3 length: 17 amino acids. V gave up 2 bases and J gave up 5 bases, with 16 bases separating them. CDR3 residues: CAISETQGLGRANVLTF. CDR3 sequence (DNA): TGTGCCATCAGTGAGACTCAGGGTCTTGGGCGGGCCAACGTCCTGACTTTC.

The sample holds many counts of this clonotype. This chain uses TRBV20-1 with TRBJ2-7; D call uncertain. This CDR3 has 12 amino acids. Germline V lookup: CDR1 DFQATT, CDR2 SNEGSKA (reference sequence). V was trimmed by 4 bases and J by 5 bases, leaving 12 bases between them. This CDR3 reads CSATGSYNEQYF. The CDR3 coding sequence is TGCAGTGCTACGGGCAGTTACAACGAGCAGTACTTC.

Many counts were recorded for this clonotype. The chain has TRBV7-2 and TRBJ2-2, with a weak D call TRBD2 (6 bases). V was trimmed by 5 bases and J by 2 bases, leaving 18 bases between them. Per germline, CDR1 SGHTA and CDR2 FQGNSA. This CDR3 has 17 residues. The CDR3 sequence: CASSLLDRGTNTGELFF. CDR3 bases: TGTGCCAGCAGCCTACTAGACAGAGGGACTAACACCGGGGAGCTGTTTTTT.

In this sample, this clonotype turned up many times. The chain recombines TRBV10-3 with TRBJ2-7; D remains unclear. Per the germline V gene, CDR1 is ENHRY and CDR2 is SYGVKD. Trimming stripped 8 bases from V and 6 bases from J, with 20 bases between. The CDR3 covers 14 residues. The CDR3 is CAIARPAQVPEQYF. In DNA, the CDR3 is TGTGCCATCGCGAGACCTGCCCAGGTCCCCGAGCAGTACTTC.

This clonotype was seen many times. The rearrangement uses TRBV7-9 and TRBJ2-2; D possibly uses TRBD1 or TRBD2 (5 bases each). Trimming took off 4 bases at V and 0 bases at J, with 9 bases between the two ends. Germline values: CDR1 SEHNR, CDR2 FQNEAQ (reference sequence). This CDR3 has 15 residues. The CDR3 reads CASSSGTANTGELFF. Written as DNA, the CDR3 is TGTGCCAGCAGCTCCGGGACGGCGAACACCGGGGAGCTGTTTTTT.

This clonotype was seen a handful of times. One end of the junction is discordant with germline, which a read error may explain. The chain uses TRBV11-2 and TRBJ2-1; D may match TRBD1 or TRBD2 (6 bases each). Germline CDR1 is SGHAT and CDR2 is FQNNGV. The CDR3 is 15 residues long. CDR3 amino acids: CAISLNGQRGDEQFF. Written as DNA, the CDR3 is TGTGCCATCAGCTTAAACGGGCAAAGGGGGGATGAGCAGTTCTTC.

This clonotype has a handful of counts. The V and J genes are TRBV4-3 and TRBJ2-2, with 10 positions matching TRBD2. The CDR3 is made up of 15 amino acids. Germline V gene lookup returns CDR1 LGHNA and CDR2 YSLEER. V trimming: 2 bases; J trimming: 4 bases; junction bases outside the gene matches: 1. The CDR3 DNA is TGCGCCAGCAGCCAAAGCGGGGGGGCCACCGGGGAGCTGTTTTTT. Its translation is CASSQSGGATGELFF.

This clonotype was observed at least ten times. The chain combines TRBV7-9 with TRBJ2-5; D might be TRBD1 or TRBD2, each matching 5 bases. Deletions cut 6 bases from V and 1 base from J, with 12 bases between. Germline values: CDR1 SEHNR, CDR2 FQNEAQ (reference sequence). This CDR3 contains 14 residues. CDR3 in DNA: TGTGCCAGCAGTTCGTCCGGGGCCCAAGAGACCCAGTACTTC. Translated, it gives CASSSSGAQETQYF.

Many counts were recorded for this clonotype. One end of the junction fails to match germline, which may point to a read error. The rearrangement uses TRBV7-7 and TRBJ2-1; the match to TRBD1 covers 7 bases. Germline-derived CDR1 and CDR2 are SSHAT and FNYEAQ (reference sequence). The CDR3 length is 14 residues. The DNA of the CDR3 is TGTGCTAGCAGCTTACACGAGGGGGCCCATGAGCAGTTCTTC. Encoded protein: CASSLHEGAHEQFF. Full variable domain (remainder filled in from reference TRBV7-7 and TRBJ2-1): GAGVSQSPRYKVTKRGQDVTLRCDPISSHATLYWYQQALGQGPEFLTYFNYEAQPDKSGLPSDRFSAERPEGSISTLTIQRTEQRDSAMYRCASSLHEGAHEQFFGPGTRLTVL.